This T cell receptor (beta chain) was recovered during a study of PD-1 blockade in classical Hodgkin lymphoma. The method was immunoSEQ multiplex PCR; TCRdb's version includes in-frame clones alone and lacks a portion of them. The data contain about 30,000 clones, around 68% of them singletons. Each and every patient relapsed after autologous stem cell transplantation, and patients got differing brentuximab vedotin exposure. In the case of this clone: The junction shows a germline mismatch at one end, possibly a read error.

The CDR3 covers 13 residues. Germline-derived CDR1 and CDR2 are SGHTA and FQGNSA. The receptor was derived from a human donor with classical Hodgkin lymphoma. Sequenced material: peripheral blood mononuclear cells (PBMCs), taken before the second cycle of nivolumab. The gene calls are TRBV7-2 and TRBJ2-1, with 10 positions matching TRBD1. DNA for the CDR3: TGTGCCAGCAGCTCGTTAGCGGGACAGGGGTTAATCTTC. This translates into CASSSLAGQGLIF.